A single sample gave rise to the 20 T cell receptor beta chains below, sequenced in a study of CD8 T cells in ankylosing spondylitis. TCRdb redid the calling of the 5' RACE reads with MiXCR, one entry per CDR3 protein. Counted here are 150,000 to 200,000 distinct CDR3 sequences, roughly 18% occurring once; the ten biggest clones make up around 4.1%. Sequenced input: blood, either unsorted or a sorted T cell fraction (not recorded which). Receptors originate from a male donor aged 10-35 years with ankylosing spondylitis or in good health (not recorded which).

This clonotype was picked up a small number of times. The CDR3 spells CASSKEDSLRPMGEQFF. CDR3 in DNA: TGTGCCAGCAGCAAAGAGGACAGCCTTAGGCCAATGGGTGAGCAGTTCTTC. V and J are TRBV21-1 and TRBJ2-1; the table names TRBD1, a call not compared with the DNA. TRBV21-1 is noted as a pseudogene. The CDR3 is 17 residues long.

This clonotype was seen many times. The rearrangement joins TRBV12-3 or TRBV12-4 to TRBJ1-1; D not resolved. The V end was cut by 3 bases, the J end by 0 bases, with 8 bases between. The CDR3 consists of 14 residues. The CDR3 region is CASSFSGMNTEAFF. The CDR3, as DNA: TGTGCCAGCAGTTTTTCTGGCATGAACACTGAAGCTTTCTTT.

This clonotype appeared many times. In nucleotides, the CDR3 is TGCAGTGCTATAAGGGGAGACACTGAAGCTTTCTTT. Translated, it gives CSAIRGDTEAFF. This chain joins TRBV20-1 and TRBJ1-1; D is possibly TRBD1 (5 bases). Germline lookup yields CDR1 DFQATT and CDR2 SNEGSKA (reference sequence). Trimming stripped 4 bases from V and 3 bases from J, with 9 bases between. The CDR3 is 12 residues long.

The V call is TRBV30, the J call TRBJ1-5; weak D call: TRBD1 (5 bases). The CDR3 runs to 13 residues. Germline assignment: CDR1 GTSNPN and CDR2 SVGIG (reference sequence). The V and J ends lost 0 bases and 4 bases respectively, with 7 bases between them. The CDR3 DNA sequence: TGTGCCTGGAGTGTCTGGGGGAATCAGCCCCAGCATTTT. Amino acid sequence: CAWSVWGNQPQHF.

This clonotype has just one count. The V call is TRBV12-3 or TRBV12-4, the J call TRBJ2-1; possible D gene TRBD1, 6 bases. The V end lost 3 bases, the J end lost 6 bases, and 12 bases lay between the germline ends. CDR3 size: 14 residues. The CDR3 is CASSFTTGFNEQFF. CDR3 DNA: TGTGCCAGCAGTTTCACGACAGGATTCAATGAGCAGTTCTTC.

This rearrangement joins TRBV7-9 to TRBJ2-1; D is ambiguous. CDR1 is SEHNR and CDR2 is FQNEAQ in the germline V gene (reference sequence). V was shortened by 4 bases and J by 9 bases, with 10 bases between the two germline ends. This CDR3 spans 12 amino acids. The CDR3 sequence: CASSSFGGEQFF. The CDR3 DNA follows: TGTGCCAGCAGCTCCTTTGGCGGTGAGCAGTTCTTC.

This chain connects TRBV6-4 to TRBJ2-1, with unresolved D. Trimming pared 6 bases from V and 0 bases from J, leaving 9 bases between. This CDR3 spans 14 amino acids. Germline V gene sequence: CDR1 MRHNA, CDR2 SNTAGT. The CDR3 DNA is TGTGCCAGCAGAATCTATACCTCCTACAATGAGCAGTTCTTC. Its translation is CASRIYTSYNEQFF.

This clonotype was seen ten or more times. This chain joins TRBV7-2 and TRBJ2-1, with D perhaps matching TRBD2 (6 bases). With 1 base removed from V and 7 bases from J, the gap between germline ends came to 14 bases. Germline CDR1 SGHTA, CDR2 FQGNSA. CDR3 length equals 15 residues. The CDR3 loop reads CASSLEATRWNEQFF. CDR3 in DNA: TGTGCCAGCAGCTTAGAGGCGACTAGGTGGAATGAGCAGTTCTTC.

This clonotype was detected many times. This chain joins TRBV2 and TRBJ2-3; 10 bases are shared with TRBD2. With V trimmed by 2 bases and J by 8 bases, 4 bases remained unmatched. The CDR3 contains 14 residues. Germline V CDR1 and CDR2: SNHLY, FYNNEI. Here the CDR3 reads CASSETSSGSTQYF. In nucleotides, the CDR3 is TGTGCCAGCAGTGAAACTTCTAGCGGGAGTACGCAGTATTTT.

Ten or more counts support this clonotype. The gene calls are TRBV11-2 and TRBJ1-5; no clear D gene. Germline V CDR1 and CDR2: SGHAT, FQNNGV. Trimming stripped 4 bases from V and 7 bases from J, with 8 bases between. The CDR3 contains 12 residues. The CDR3: CASSSSGQPQHF. The CDR3, as DNA: TGTGCCAGCAGCTCCTCGGGACAGCCCCAGCATTTT.

This clonotype was seen ten or more times. The V and J genes are TRBV12-3 or TRBV12-4 and TRBJ2-1; TRBD2 might be the D (7 bases). This CDR3 has 15 residues. V was clipped by 6 bases and J by 4 bases, with 16 bases between them. The CDR3 coding sequence is TGTGCCAGCAGCCCTTACGGGGGGCCGTACAATGAGCAGTTCTTC. Amino acids: CASSPYGGPYNEQFF.

The chain recombines TRBV6-6 with TRBJ2-7; possibly TRBD2 for D (7 bases). CDR3 length: 13 amino acids. Trimming took 5 bases from V and 5 from J, leaving 13 bases between them. Germline lookup yields CDR1 MNHNY and CDR2 SVGAGI (reference sequence). In DNA, the CDR3 is TGTGCCAGCAGTCGGGGGGCCATAGACGAGCAGTACTTC. Its protein product is CASSRGAIDEQYF.

The sample holds many counts of this clonotype. The CDR3 protein is CASSQEPINQLGQPQHF. Written as DNA, the CDR3 is TGCGCCAGCAGCCAAGAGCCAATTAATCAGCTCGGACAGCCCCAGCATTTT. The chain carries TRBV4-1 and TRBJ1-5, with no clear D. This CDR3 comprises 17 residues. Trimming took 0 bases from V and 7 from J, leaving 19 bases between them. In germline, CDR1 is MGHRA, CDR2 YSYEKL.

The sample holds many counts of this clonotype. The chain carries TRBV5-5 and TRBJ2-3; TRBD2 might be the D (7 bases). The CDR3 is 14 residues long. Between the trimmed V and J ends, which lost 4 bases and 4 bases, there was a span of 13 bases. Germline V gene sequence: CDR1 SGHKS, CDR2 YYEKEE (reference sequence). This chain's CDR3 is CASSLRGGADTQYF. The CDR3 bases are TGTGCCAGCAGCCTGAGGGGGGGGGCAGATACGCAGTATTTT.

This clonotype was counted between two and nine times. This rearrangement joins TRBV7-9 to TRBJ2-5; perhaps TRBD1 as D (7 bases). The CDR3 totals 16 residues. The V end lost 5 bases, the J end lost 5 bases, and 21 bases lay between the germline ends. Germline V gene data show CDR1 as SEHNR and CDR2 as FQNEAQ (reference sequence). The CDR3 spells CASSLRGARFQETQYF. CDR3 DNA sequence: TGTGCCAGCAGCCTCAGGGGGGCTCGTTTCCAGGAGACCCAGTACTTC.

This clonotype was seen repeatedly, ten times or more. This chain uses TRBV7-6 with TRBJ1-1; D remains ambiguous. Germline values: CDR1 SGHVS, CDR2 FNYEAQ. The germline V and J ends were trimmed by 5 bases and 6 bases, with 13 bases remaining between them. The CDR3 sequence is 13 residues long. The CDR3 DNA reads as TGTGCCAGCAGCCTCGGCCAGTGGGCTGAAGCTTTCTTT. It codes for CASSLGQWAEAFF.

This clonotype was counted many times. V usage is TRBV12-3 or TRBV12-4 and J usage is TRBJ1-2; D uncertain. Trimming left V 6 bases short and J 8 bases short, with 10 bases between. The CDR3 is 11 amino acids. CDR3 nucleotides: TGTGCCAGCAGACTAGGACGGGGCTACACCTTC. Residues: CASRLGRGYTF.

This clonotype was found many times. The chain carries TRBV7-9 and TRBJ2-7; D may be TRBD2 (5 bases). Trimming removed 0 bases from V and 5 bases from J, with 8 bases in between. CDR3 length: 13 residues. The germline CDR1 and CDR2 sequences are SEHNR and FQNEAQ (reference sequence). The CDR3: CASSLALGDEQYF. The CDR3 coding sequence is TGTGCCAGCAGCTTAGCGCTCGGGGACGAGCAGTACTTC.

This clonotype was seen ten or more times. Here the CDR3 reads CASSSPLRESPLHF. CDR3 coding DNA: TGTGCCAGCAGCTCCCCATTGCGGGAGTCACCCCTCCACTTT. V gene TRBV7-2 combines with J gene TRBJ1-6, with no clear D. With 4 bases removed from V and 10 bases from J, the gap between germline ends came to 14 bases. In germline, CDR1 is SGHTA, CDR2 FQGNSA. There are 14 residues in the CDR3.

This clonotype was observed at least ten times. V and J are TRBV20-1 and TRBJ2-3, with 8 bases fitting TRBD1. Germline V lookup: CDR1 DFQATT, CDR2 SNEGSKA (reference sequence). The length of the CDR3 is 15 residues. Germline trimming cut 1 base from V and 4 bases from J; bases unmatched to any gene: 7. CDR3 sequence: CSARVSRGRADTQYF. The CDR3 DNA follows: TGCAGTGCTAGAGTCTCCAGGGGGCGGGCAGATACGCAGTATTTT.